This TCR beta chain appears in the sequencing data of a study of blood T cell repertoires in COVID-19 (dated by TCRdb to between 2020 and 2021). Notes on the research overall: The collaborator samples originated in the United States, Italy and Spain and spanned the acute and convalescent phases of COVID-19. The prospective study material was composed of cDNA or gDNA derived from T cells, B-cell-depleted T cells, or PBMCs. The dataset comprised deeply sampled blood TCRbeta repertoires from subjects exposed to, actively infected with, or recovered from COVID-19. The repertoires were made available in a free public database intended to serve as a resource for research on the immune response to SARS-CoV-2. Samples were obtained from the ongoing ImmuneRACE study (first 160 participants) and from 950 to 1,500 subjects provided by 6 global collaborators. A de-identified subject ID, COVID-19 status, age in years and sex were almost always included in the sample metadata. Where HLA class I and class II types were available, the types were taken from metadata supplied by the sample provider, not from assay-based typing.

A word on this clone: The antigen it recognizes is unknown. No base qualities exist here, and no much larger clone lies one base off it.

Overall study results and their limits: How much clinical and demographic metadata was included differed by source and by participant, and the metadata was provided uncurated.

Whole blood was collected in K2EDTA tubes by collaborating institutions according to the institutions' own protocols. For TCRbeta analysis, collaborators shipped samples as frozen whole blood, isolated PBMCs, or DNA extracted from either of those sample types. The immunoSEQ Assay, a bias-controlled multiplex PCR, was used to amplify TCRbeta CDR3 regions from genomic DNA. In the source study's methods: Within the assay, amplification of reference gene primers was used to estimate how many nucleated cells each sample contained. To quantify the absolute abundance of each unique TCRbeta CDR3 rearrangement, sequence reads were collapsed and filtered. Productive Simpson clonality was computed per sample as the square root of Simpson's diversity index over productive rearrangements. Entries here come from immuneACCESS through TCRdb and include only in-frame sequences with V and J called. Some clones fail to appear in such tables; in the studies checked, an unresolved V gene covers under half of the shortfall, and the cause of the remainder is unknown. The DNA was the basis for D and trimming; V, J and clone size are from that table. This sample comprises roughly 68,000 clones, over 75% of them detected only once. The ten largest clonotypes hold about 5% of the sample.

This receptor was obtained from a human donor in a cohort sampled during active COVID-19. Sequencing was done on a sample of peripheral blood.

The nucleotide sequence is TGTGCCAGCTCACCACCGACAGCCCAAGAGACCCAGTACTTC. The translation is CASSPPTAQETQYF. Recombination joined TRBV18 with TRBJ2-5; TRBD1 is perhaps the D gene, given 5 matching bases. V and J are truncated by 0 bases and 1 base respectively, leaving an intervening sequence of 6 bases. The CDR3 measures 14 amino acids from cysteine to phenylalanine. CDR3 DNA is the only sequence kept; it has 42 bases, read in frame from the first base. Based on the germline V gene, the CDR1 and CDR2 sequences are KGHSH and LQKENI.